This T cell receptor beta chain was retrieved from a study of T-cell reconstitution after alpha-beta-depleted transplantation in children. TCRbeta library preparation incorporated unique molecular identifiers. In TCRdb, the PCR reads were re-called with MiXCR into one record per CDR3 protein. The table records around 420,000 distinct CDR3 sequences, about 16% of them present only once. This clonotype was found many times. V lost 6 bases, J lost 2 bases, and 4 bases lay in between. The CDR3 runs 11 residues. This receptor was identified in a boy under two years old who had a stem cell transplant for Wiskott-Aldrich syndrome, so the T cells may come from the graft donor. The specimen comprised PBMCs, mostly from graft donor cells, sampled 360 days after TCRalphabeta/CD19-depleted stem cell transplant. The rearrangement joins TRBV12-3 or TRBV12-4 to TRBJ1-1; D ambiguous. In nucleotides, the CDR3 is TGTGCCAGCAGACAAAACACTGAAGCTTTCTTT. Translating it yields CASRQNTEAFF.